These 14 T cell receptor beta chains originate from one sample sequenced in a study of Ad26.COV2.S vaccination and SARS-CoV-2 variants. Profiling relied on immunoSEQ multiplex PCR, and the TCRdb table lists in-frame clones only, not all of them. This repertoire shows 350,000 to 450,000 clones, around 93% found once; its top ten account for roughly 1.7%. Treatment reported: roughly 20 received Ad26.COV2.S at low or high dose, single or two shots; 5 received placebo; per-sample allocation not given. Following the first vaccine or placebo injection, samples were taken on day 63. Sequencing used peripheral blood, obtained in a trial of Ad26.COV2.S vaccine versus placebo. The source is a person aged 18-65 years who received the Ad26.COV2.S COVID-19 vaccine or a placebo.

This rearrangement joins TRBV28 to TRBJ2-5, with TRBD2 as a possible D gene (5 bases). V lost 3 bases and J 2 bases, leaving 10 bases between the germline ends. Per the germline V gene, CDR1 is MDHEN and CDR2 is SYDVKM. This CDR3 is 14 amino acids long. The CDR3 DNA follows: TGTGCCAGCAGTTTCATTAGCGTTCAAGAGACCCAGTACTTC. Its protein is CASSFISVQETQYF.

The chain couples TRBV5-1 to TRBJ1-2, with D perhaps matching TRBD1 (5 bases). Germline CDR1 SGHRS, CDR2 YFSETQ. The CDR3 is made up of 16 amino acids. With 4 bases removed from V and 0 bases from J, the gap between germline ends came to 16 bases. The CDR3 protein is CASSDTGAQPNYGYTF. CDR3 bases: TGCGCCAGCAGCGACACTGGGGCGCAGCCTAACTATGGCTACACCTTC.

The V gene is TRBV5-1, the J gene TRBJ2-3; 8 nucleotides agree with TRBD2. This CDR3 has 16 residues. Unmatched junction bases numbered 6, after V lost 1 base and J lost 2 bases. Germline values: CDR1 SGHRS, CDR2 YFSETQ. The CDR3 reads CASSLSSGAPTDTQYF. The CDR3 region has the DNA TGCGCCAGCAGCTTGAGTAGCGGGGCCCCCACAGATACGCAGTATTTT.

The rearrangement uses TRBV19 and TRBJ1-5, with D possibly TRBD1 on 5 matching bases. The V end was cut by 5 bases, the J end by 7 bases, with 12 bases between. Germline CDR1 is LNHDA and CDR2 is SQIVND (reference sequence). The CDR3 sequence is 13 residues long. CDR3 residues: CASSDPGQQPQHF. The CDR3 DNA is TGTGCCAGTAGTGACCCAGGGCAACAGCCCCAGCATTTT.

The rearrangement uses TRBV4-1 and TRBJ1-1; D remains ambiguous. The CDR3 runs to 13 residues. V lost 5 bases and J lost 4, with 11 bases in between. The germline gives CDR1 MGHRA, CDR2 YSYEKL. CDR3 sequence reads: CASSSPGPTEAFF. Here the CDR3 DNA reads TGCGCCAGCAGCTCTCCCGGGCCCACTGAAGCTTTCTTT.

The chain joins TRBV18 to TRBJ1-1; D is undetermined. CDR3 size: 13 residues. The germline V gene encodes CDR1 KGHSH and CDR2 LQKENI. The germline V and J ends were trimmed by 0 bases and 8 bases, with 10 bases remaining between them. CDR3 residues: CASSPPRQPEAFF. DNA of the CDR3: TGTGCCAGCTCACCACCGAGGCAGCCCGAAGCTTTCTTT.

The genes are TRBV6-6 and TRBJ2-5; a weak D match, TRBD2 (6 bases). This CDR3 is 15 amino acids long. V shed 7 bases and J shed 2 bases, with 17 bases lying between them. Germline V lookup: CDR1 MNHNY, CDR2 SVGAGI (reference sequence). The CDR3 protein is CASKPDSGLQETQYF. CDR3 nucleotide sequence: TGTGCCAGCAAACCAGACTCGGGACTTCAAGAGACCCAGTACTTC.

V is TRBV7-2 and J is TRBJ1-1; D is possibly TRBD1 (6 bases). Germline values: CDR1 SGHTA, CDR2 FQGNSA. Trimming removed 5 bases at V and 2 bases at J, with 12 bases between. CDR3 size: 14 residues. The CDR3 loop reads CASSPSQGNTEAFF. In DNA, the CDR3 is TGTGCCAGCAGCCCTTCACAGGGTAACACTGAAGCTTTCTTT.

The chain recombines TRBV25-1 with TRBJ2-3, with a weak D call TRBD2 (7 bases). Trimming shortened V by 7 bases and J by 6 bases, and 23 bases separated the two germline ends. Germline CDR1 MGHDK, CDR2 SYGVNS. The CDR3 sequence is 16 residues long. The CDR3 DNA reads TGTGCCAGCACCCACCTCGGGGGGCCCCCTGGGGATACGCAGTATTTT. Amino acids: CASTHLGGPPGDTQYF.

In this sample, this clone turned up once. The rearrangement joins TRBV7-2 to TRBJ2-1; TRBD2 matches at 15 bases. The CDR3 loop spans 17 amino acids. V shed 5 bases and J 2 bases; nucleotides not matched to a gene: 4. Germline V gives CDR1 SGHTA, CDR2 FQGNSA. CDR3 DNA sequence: TGTGCCAGCAGCCGGACTAGCGGGGGGGCCACCTACAATGAGCAGTTCTTC. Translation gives CASSRTSGGATYNEQFF.

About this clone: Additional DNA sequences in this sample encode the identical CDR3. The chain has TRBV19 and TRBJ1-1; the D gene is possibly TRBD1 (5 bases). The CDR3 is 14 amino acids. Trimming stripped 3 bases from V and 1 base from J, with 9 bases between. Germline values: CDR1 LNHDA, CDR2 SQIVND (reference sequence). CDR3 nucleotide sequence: TGTGCCAGTAGTATTGGACACCAGAACACTGAAGCTTTCTTT. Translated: CASSIGHQNTEAFF.

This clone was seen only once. Written as DNA, the CDR3 is TGTGCCAGCAGGACCGGGACAGGGAGTAACACTGAAGCTTTCTTT. The encoded protein is CASRTGTGSNTEAFF. The chain is built from TRBV27 and TRBJ1-1; 9 bases line up with TRBD1. The germline V gene encodes CDR1 MNHEY and CDR2 SMNVEV (reference sequence). Trimming took 6 bases from V and 2 from J; bases not matched to a gene: 7. The CDR3 contains 15 residues.

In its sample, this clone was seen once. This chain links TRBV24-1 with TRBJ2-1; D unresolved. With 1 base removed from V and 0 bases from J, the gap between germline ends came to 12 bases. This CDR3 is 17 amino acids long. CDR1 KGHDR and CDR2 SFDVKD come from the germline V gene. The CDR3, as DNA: TGTGCCACCAGTGATTTAGAAGACCCCAGCTCCTACAATGAGCAGTTCTTC. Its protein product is CATSDLEDPSSYNEQFF.

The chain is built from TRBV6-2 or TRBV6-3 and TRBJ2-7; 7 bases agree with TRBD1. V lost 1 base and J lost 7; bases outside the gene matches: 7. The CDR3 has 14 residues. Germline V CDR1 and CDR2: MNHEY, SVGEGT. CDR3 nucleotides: TGTGCCAGCAGTTACTGGACAGGCCCCTGGGAGCAGTACTTC. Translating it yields CASSYWTGPWEQYF.